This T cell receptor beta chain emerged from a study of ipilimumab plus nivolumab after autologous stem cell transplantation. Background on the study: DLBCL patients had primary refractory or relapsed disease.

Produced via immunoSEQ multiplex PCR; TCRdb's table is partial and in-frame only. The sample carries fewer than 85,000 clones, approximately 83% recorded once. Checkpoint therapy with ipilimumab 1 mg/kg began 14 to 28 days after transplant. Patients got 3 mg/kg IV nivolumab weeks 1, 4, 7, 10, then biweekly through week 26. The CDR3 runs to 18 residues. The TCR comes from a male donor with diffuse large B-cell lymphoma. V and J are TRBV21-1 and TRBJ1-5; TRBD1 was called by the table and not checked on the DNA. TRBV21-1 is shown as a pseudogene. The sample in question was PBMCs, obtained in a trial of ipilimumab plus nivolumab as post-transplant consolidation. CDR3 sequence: CASSKQGPPPYSNQPQHF. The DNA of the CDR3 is TGTGCCAGCAGCAAACAGGGCCCACCCCCATATAGCAATCAGCCCCAGCATTTT.